This is a list of T cell receptor beta chains from one sample in a study of shared clonotypes between healthy human individuals. The protocol was immunoSEQ multiplex PCR, while the TCRdb copy is restricted to in-frame clones and leaves out a portion. Seen here are millions of clones, over 85% observed once, and the top ten hold roughly 0.13%. The specimen sequenced was naive CD4+ T cells sorted from blood. The receptors were sampled from a man aged 18 to 30 in good health. CDR3s include the opening cysteine and the closing phenylalanine or tryptophan. The size field is filled for only some rows; it gives once, few, many or a size class.

CDR3 protein	clone size	J gene	V gene
CASSLMAGPPPISPLHF	.	TRBJ1-6	TRBV27
CASSPSNRVGYTF	.	TRBJ1-2	TRBV18
CSHLRAQGNYTF	.	TRBJ1-2	TRBV29-1
CASTPGGTGELFF	.	TRBJ2-2	TRBV7-9
CASSSPVDTYEQYF	.	TRBJ2-7	TRBV6-6
CAWNRPPAVPLHF	.	TRBJ1-6	TRBV30
CASSILGETQYF	.	TRBJ2-5	TRBV18
CASSSSGGQETQYF	.	TRBJ2-5	TRBV2
CAGQGRWDGYTF	once	TRBJ1-2	TRBV30
CASSYTGRTGNTIYF	.	TRBJ1-3	TRBV5-1
CAISDFGSAGELFF	.	TRBJ2-2	TRBV10-3
CASSQGWRGGEEQFF	once	TRBJ2-1	TRBV4-1
CASSLAVYSLGGLTAEAFF	once	TRBJ1-1	TRBV5-5
CASSFVPTGSYEQYF	.	TRBJ2-7	TRBV28
CAGGQGFAEAFF	.	TRBJ1-1	TRBV2
CASSFIKRVGNIQYF	.	TRBJ2-4	TRBV7-7
CASSPPGQPYNEQFF	.	TRBJ2-1	TRBV18
CASSTGTANTGELFF	.	TRBJ2-2	TRBV5-1
CASSLWDRANYGYTF	.	TRBJ1-2	TRBV28
CASSYQGQGSSYEQYF	.	TRBJ2-7	TRBV6-5
CASSPGGGGAAETQYF	.	TRBJ2-5	TRBV11-3
CASSPLGQGAGDTQYF	.	TRBJ2-3	TRBV18
CASSQGANTGELFF	.	TRBJ2-2	TRBV6-1
CASSLEGAKNIQYF	.	TRBJ2-4	TRBV5-1
CASSLDRLSNQPQHF	.	TRBJ1-5	TRBV7-2
CASSPQPGQVISYEQYF	.	TRBJ2-7	TRBV5-6
CASSLSSQGSNEKLFF	.	TRBJ1-4	TRBV5-1
CAISESMSRGPFLGYTF	.	TRBJ1-2	TRBV10-3
CASSDVRGRGNTEAFF	.	TRBJ1-1	TRBV6-1
CAISEGTGNQPQHF	.	TRBJ1-5	TRBV10-3
CASRSGRYGYTF	.	TRBJ1-2	TRBV19
CASSAGGSQPQHF	.	TRBJ1-5	TRBV10-2
CASNTGLLAKNIQYF	.	TRBJ2-4	TRBV10-2
CASSFSGDDQPQHF	once	TRBJ1-5	TRBV5-1
CASSLGGAGQAYEQYF	.	TRBJ2-7	TRBV5-4
CASGGAAGYTF	.	TRBJ1-2	TRBV28
CASSLDTKQGYYGYTF	.	TRBJ1-2	TRBV11-2
CASSSNPQRDTEAFF	.	TRBJ1-1	TRBV5-4
CASSQEPNQPQHF	.	TRBJ1-5	TRBV4-1
CASSLEWDSSTDTQYF	.	TRBJ2-3	TRBV5-4
CASRGHGELFF	.	TRBJ2-2	TRBV14
CASTSPPSKGETQYF	.	TRBJ2-5	TRBV6-1
CASSPRTGEETQYF	.	TRBJ2-5	TRBV18
CASSPGVSGANVLTF	.	TRBJ2-6	TRBV5-4
CASSLAITYGVHTLRGYTF	.	TRBJ1-2	TRBV5-1
CASSRTSGKGNEQFF	.	TRBJ2-1	TRBV7-9